This T cell receptor beta chain was obtained from a study of T-cell reconstitution after alpha-beta-depleted transplantation in children. Trimming cost V 10 bases and J 6 bases; bases outside gene matches: 7. The CDR3 runs 14 residues. The germline V gene has CDR1 SEHNR and CDR2 FQNEAQ (reference sequence). Points from the study as a whole: Several patients had high TCRbeta diversity at day 60; it came from surviving recipient T cells and thymic progenitors.

Note on this clonotype: Its antigen is not identified.

Library preparation (for TCRbeta) was performed with unique molecular identifiers. TCRdb processed the PCR reads anew with MiXCR; each CDR3 protein has one entry. The profile shows 250,000 to 350,000 distinct CDR3 sequences, roughly 21% of them singletons. The sequence was obtained from a male patient aged 10 to 17 who had a stem cell transplant for acute lymphoblastic leukemia, so the T cells may come from the graft donor. The V and J genes are TRBV7-9 and TRBJ2-1; TRBD2 matches at 12 bases. The sample was PBMCs, mostly from graft donor cells, taken 180 days after TCRalphabeta/CD19-depleted stem cell transplant. In nucleotides, the CDR3 is TGTGCCACCCTAGCGGGAGGGGATATCAATGAGCAGTTCTTC. It encodes CATLAGGDINEQFF.